Listed here are 19 T cell receptor beta chains from one sample, sequenced in a study of T cell responses to AZD1222 COVID-19 vaccine. The repertoire was sequenced with immunoSEQ multiplex PCR; TCRdb's copy has only in-frame clones and lacks some. The sample yields approximately 79,000 clones, 80% to 90% seen once. Specimen: peripheral blood, collected on day 0 of AZD1222 vaccination. These receptor sequences come from an adult in good health.

The CDR3: CASSPTPGTSGYNEQFF. DNA of the CDR3: TGTGCCAGCAGCCCCACCCCCGGGACTAGCGGCTACAATGAGCAGTTCTTC. The chain couples TRBV11-3 to TRBJ2-1; 11 bases map to TRBD2. Trimming took 5 bases from V and 3 from J; bases not matched to a gene: 9. Germline V lookup: CDR1 SGHNT, CDR2 YENEEA. This CDR3 is built from 17 residues.

This clone was observed a single time. The chain combines TRBV24-1 with TRBJ1-1, with D perhaps matching TRBD1 (6 bases). This CDR3 contains 23 residues. Germline values: CDR1 KGHDR, CDR2 SFDVKD. V dropped 0 bases and J dropped 1 base, with 32 bases sitting between them. For the CDR3, the DNA is TGTGCCACCAGTGATTTGCAAGGGGGAAGATCAAGCGCCCACCCCCCAGGGAACACTGAAGCTTTCTTT. Translated: CATSDLQGGRSSAHPPGNTEAFF.

Notes on this clone: Other DNA sequences in this specimen translate into the identical CDR3. This chain joins TRBV10-3 and TRBJ1-2; no reliable D call. The length of the CDR3 is 10 residues. Germline lookup yields CDR1 ENHRY and CDR2 SYGVKD. Between the trimmed V and J ends, which lost 6 bases and 7 bases, there was a span of 6 bases. CDR3 coding DNA: TGTGCCATCAGGGGGTCTGGCTACACCTTC. Protein: CAIRGSGYTF.

The chain joins TRBV27 to TRBJ2-7; D is perhaps TRBD2 (5 bases). Trimming left V 2 bases short and J 0 bases short, with 8 bases between. Germline V gene lookup returns CDR1 MNHEY and CDR2 SMNVEV (reference sequence). The CDR3 totals 14 residues. This CDR3 is CASSLRESSYEQYF. The CDR3 coding sequence is TGTGCCAGCAGTTTAAGGGAGAGCTCCTACGAGCAGTACTTC.

This clone came up once. The chain has TRBV11-3 and TRBJ1-1; 8 bases agree with TRBD1. Germline V gives CDR1 SGHNT, CDR2 YENEEA. The ends lost 4 bases at V and 7 bases at J; junction bases unmatched: 2. The CDR3 runs 12 residues. The CDR3 bases are TGTGCCAGCAGCTACGGACAGGGTGAAGCTTTCTTT. Its translation is CASSYGQGEAFF.

The gene calls are TRBV3-1 (or the pseudogene TRBV3-2) and TRBJ2-7; tentative D call: TRBD2 (6 bases). This CDR3 contains 14 residues. Germline values: CDR1 LGHDT, CDR2 YNNKEL (reference sequence). V was shortened by 1 base and J by 3 bases, with 10 bases between the two germline ends. CDR3 loop: CASSQVRGLYEQYF. CDR3 bases: TGTGCCAGCAGCCAAGTAAGGGGACTCTACGAGCAGTACTTC.

The chain employs TRBV18 and TRBJ2-5; 9 nucleotides line up with TRBD1. Per germline, CDR1 KGHSH and CDR2 LQKENI. J lost 3 bases, V lost 5 bases, and 4 bases had no gene match. CDR3 length equals 14 residues. The CDR3 DNA reads TGTGCCAGCTCAAGGGGACAGGGTGAAGAGACCCAGTACTTC. Its protein is CASSRGQGEETQYF.

The chain has TRBV7-6 and TRBJ1-3; 9 nucleotides agree with TRBD1. CDR3 size: 17 residues. The germline V gene has CDR1 SGHVS and CDR2 FNYEAQ. V trimming: 5 bases; J trimming: 4 bases; junction bases outside the gene matches: 12. CDR3 sequence: CASSPRVTGGWGNTIYF. The DNA of the CDR3 is TGTGCCAGCAGCCCTAGGGTCACAGGGGGCTGGGGAAACACCATATATTTT.

The chain links TRBV7-8 to TRBJ1-6; the match to TRBD1 covers 11 bases. This CDR3 spans 20 amino acids. V gave up 5 bases and J gave up 6 bases; unmatched junction bases: 18. CDR1 is SGHVS and CDR2 is FQNEAQ in the germline V gene. The CDR3 nucleotides read TGTGCCAGCAGCCGGCTATATACTAGGACAGGGGGCGGATCTAATTCACCCCTCCACTTT. Its protein product is CASSRLYTRTGGGSNSPLHF.

The chain links TRBV7-8 to TRBJ2-3; D ambiguous. This CDR3 region has 15 residues. The V end lost 2 bases, the J end lost 2 bases, and 11 bases lay between the germline ends. The germline gives CDR1 SGHVS, CDR2 FQNEAQ. CDR3 sequence reads: CASSLPAYPTDTQYF. DNA for the CDR3: TGTGCCAGCAGCTTACCCGCCTATCCCACAGATACGCAGTATTTT.

This chain connects TRBV18 to TRBJ2-4, with TRBD2 as a possible D gene (7 bases). The CDR3 has 16 residues. The V gene's germline CDR1 is KGHSH and CDR2 LQKENI. Trimming stripped 3 bases from V and 0 bases from J, with 12 bases between. The CDR3 nucleotides read TGTGCCAGCTCACCCTCCGGGGGGCTAGCCAAAAACATTCAGTACTTC. Translating gives CASSPSGGLAKNIQYF.

This chain links TRBV21-1 with TRBJ1-6; whether TRBD1, the table's D call, matches the DNA was not checked. TRBV21-1 is classified as a pseudogene. This CDR3 is built from 17 residues. The CDR3 DNA sequence: TGTGCCAGCAGCAAAGGGGTGGGGACAGAATATAATTCACCCCTCCACTTT. This sequence encodes CASSKGVGTEYNSPLHF.

The chain carries TRBV19 and TRBJ2-2; D is uncertain. Germline loops: CDR1 LNHDA, CDR2 SQIVND (reference sequence). Trimming stripped 3 bases from V and 6 bases from J, with 11 bases between. The CDR3 length is 14 residues. This CDR3 is CASSIGRTAGELFF. CDR3 coding DNA: TGTGCCAGTAGTATTGGGCGGACCGCCGGGGAGCTGTTTTTT.

This clone was found once. The chain links TRBV5-6 to TRBJ2-6; D remains ambiguous. CDR1 is SGHDT, CDR2 YYEEEE, per germline. V dropped 5 bases and J dropped 0 bases, with 15 bases sitting between them. The CDR3 runs to 17 residues. CDR3 sequence: CASRPSHIDSGANVLTF. CDR3 DNA: TGTGCCAGCAGACCCAGCCATATAGACTCTGGGGCCAACGTCCTGACTTTC.

The rearrangement joins TRBV3-1 (or the pseudogene TRBV3-2) to TRBJ2-7; D unresolved. This CDR3 has 13 residues. The germline V gene encodes CDR1 LGHDT and CDR2 YNNKEL (reference sequence). Trimming left V 4 bases short and J 5 bases short, with 12 bases between. The chain's CDR3 is CASSPRTGNEQYF. In nucleotides, the CDR3 is TGTGCCAGCAGCCCCCGGACGGGCAACGAGCAGTACTTC.

The J gene is TRBJ2-1, the V gene TRBV7-9; 10 positions agree with TRBD2. This CDR3 has 13 residues. Trimming cost V 3 bases and J 12 bases; bases outside gene matches: 5. The germline gives CDR1 SEHNR, CDR2 FQNEAQ (reference sequence). The DNA for the CDR3 is TGTGCCAGCAGCTTGGAGAGCGGGAGGGGGCAGTTCTTC. It translates to CASSLESGRGQFF. The whole variable domain, filled in from reference TRBV7-9 and TRBJ2-1, reads DTGVSQNPRHKITKRGQNVTFRCDPISEHNRLYWYRQTLGQGPEFLTYFQNEAQLEKSRLLSDRFSAERPKGSFSTLEIQRTEQGDSAMYLCASSLESGRGQFFGPGTRLTVL.

V gene TRBV5-1 combines with J gene TRBJ2-3; D is perhaps TRBD1 (6 bases). Germline-derived CDR1 and CDR2 are SGHRS and YFSETQ. The length of the CDR3 is 13 residues. The V gene lost 4 bases and the J gene lost 2 bases, with 8 bases spanning the gap. The CDR3 sequence: CASSRDNTDTQYF. As DNA, the CDR3 is TGCGCCAGCAGCCGGGACAACACAGATACGCAGTATTTT.

The V gene is TRBV6-5, the J gene TRBJ2-7, with D possibly being TRBD2 (5 bases). V lost 5 bases and J 7 bases, leaving 21 bases between the germline ends. This CDR3 is built from 15 residues. Germline assignment: CDR1 MNHEY and CDR2 SVGAGI. The chain's CDR3 is CASSPERHLRREQYF. In nucleotides, the CDR3 is TGTGCCAGCAGTCCCGAGAGACACTTAAGGAGGGAGCAGTACTTC.

J is TRBJ1-3 and V is TRBV11-3; no clear D. V shed 5 bases and J shed 7 bases, with 12 bases lying between them. This CDR3 is built from 13 residues. Germline CDR1 SGHNT, CDR2 YENEEA. CDR3 in amino acids: CASSQGLSNTIYF. Written as DNA, the CDR3 is TGTGCCAGCAGCCAAGGGCTCTCGAACACCATATATTTT.